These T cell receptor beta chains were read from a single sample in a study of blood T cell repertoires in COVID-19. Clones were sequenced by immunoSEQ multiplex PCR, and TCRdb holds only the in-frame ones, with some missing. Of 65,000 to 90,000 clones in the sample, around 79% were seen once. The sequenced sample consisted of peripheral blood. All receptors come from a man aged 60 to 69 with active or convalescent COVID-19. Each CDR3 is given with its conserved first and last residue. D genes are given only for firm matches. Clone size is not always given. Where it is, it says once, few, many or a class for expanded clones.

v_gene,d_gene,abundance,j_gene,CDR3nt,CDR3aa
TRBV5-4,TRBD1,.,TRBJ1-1,TGTGCCAGCATAGGGACAGAGAACACTGAAGCTTTCTTT,CASIGTENTEAFF
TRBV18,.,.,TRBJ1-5,TGTGCCAGCTCATTGGGGGGGCGCGGTCAGCCCCAGCATTTT,CASSLGGRGQPQHF
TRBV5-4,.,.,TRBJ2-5,TGTGCCAGCAGCTTCGGGCGGGTACAAGAGACCCAGTACTTC,CASSFGRVQETQYF
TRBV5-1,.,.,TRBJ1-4,TGCGCCAGCAGCGGGGGCGCCTCAACTAATGAAAAACTGTTTTTT,CASSGGASTNEKLFF
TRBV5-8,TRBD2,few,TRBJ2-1,TGTGCCAGCAGCGACCGGACTAGCGGGGGCTACAATGAGCAGTTCTTC,CASSDRTSGGYNEQFF
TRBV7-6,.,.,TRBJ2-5,TGTGCCAGCAGCTTGGCAAAGACCCAGTACTTC,CASSLAKTQYF
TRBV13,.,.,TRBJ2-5,TGTGCCAGCAGCTTTGGACTACCAGAGACCCAGTACTTC,CASSFGLPETQYF
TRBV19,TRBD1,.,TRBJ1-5,TGTGCCAGTCATCCGGGACAGGGGCCGGACCAGCCCCAGCATTTT,CASHPGQGPDQPQHF
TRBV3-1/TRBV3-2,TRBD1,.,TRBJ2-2,TGTGCCAGCAGGCAGGGGGCGAACACCGGGGAGCTGTTTTTT,CASRQGANTGELFF
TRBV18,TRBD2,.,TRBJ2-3,TGTGCCAGCTCTAGCGGGGACACAGATACGCAGTATTTT,CASSSGDTDTQYF
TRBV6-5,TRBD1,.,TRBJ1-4,TGTGCCACGTCCGGGACAGGGAATGAAAAACTGTTTTTT,CATSGTGNEKLFF
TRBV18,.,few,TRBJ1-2,TGTGCCAGCTCACCAGCGGCCGGAGATGGCTACACCTTC,CASSPAAGDGYTF
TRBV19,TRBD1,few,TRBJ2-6,TGTGCCAGTAGACGGACAGGGGGCAACACGGGGGCCAACGTCCTGACTTTC,CASRRTGGNTGANVLTF
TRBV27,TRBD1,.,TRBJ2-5,TGTGCCAGCAGTAGACAGGGCATCGACGAGACCCAGTACTTC,CASSRQGIDETQYF
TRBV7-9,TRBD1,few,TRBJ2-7,TGTGCCAGCAGCTTAGCGCGACAGGGTGTCCTCTCCTACGAGCAGTACTTC,CASSLARQGVLSYEQYF
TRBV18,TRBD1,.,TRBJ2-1,TGTGCCAGCTCACCCCCGGACAGGGGACCTTACAATGAGCAGTTCTTC,CASSPPDRGPYNEQFF
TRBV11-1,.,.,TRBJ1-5,TGTGCCAGCAGCCAAGACAGATATCAGCCCCAGCATTTT,CASSQDRYQPQHF
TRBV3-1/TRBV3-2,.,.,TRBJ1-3,TGTGCCAGCAGCCGGGACAACTCTGGAAACACCATATATTTT,CASSRDNSGNTIYF
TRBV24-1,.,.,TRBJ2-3,TGTGCCACCAGTGATTTGAAGGTGGGGCCCGTAGATACGCAGTATTTT,CATSDLKVGPVDTQYF
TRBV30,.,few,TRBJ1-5,TGTGCCTGGAGTCGGGAAGGCAATCAGCCCCAGCATTTT,CAWSREGNQPQHF
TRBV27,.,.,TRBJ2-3,TGTGCCAGCAGCACTTTACTAAAACTAAAGACGGGCACAGATACGCAGTATTTT,CASSTLLKLKTGTDTQYF
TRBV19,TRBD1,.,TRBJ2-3,TGTGCCAGTAGTGGGGACAGACACCCTAGCACAGATACGCAGTATTTT,CASSGDRHPSTDTQYF
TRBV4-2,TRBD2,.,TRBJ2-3,TGTGCCAGCAGCCAAGCGACTAGCGGGGGGTACACAGATACGCAGTATTTT,CASSQATSGGYTDTQYF
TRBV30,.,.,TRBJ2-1,TGTGCCTGGAGTGTACCGGGGGTGCGAGCATCTGAGCAGTTCTTC,CAWSVPGVRASEQFF
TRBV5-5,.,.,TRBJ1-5,TGTGCCAGCAGCTTGAATGGGGCTTATAGCAATCAGCCCCAGCATTTT,CASSLNGAYSNQPQHF
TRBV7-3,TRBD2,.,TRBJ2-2,TGTGCCAGCAGCGCAAGCGGGGGCGGGAGCACCGGGGAGCTGTTTTTT,CASSASGGGSTGELFF
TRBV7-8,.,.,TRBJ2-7,TGTGCCAGCAGCTTAGTAGTCGGGGGTCAAGCTTACTACGAGCAGTACTTC,CASSLVVGGQAYYEQYF
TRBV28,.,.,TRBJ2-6,TGTGCCAGCAGTTTAACCACAGCCCTCTCTGGGGCCAACGTCCTGACTTTC,CASSLTTALSGANVLTF
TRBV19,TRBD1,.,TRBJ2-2,TGTGCCAGTAGTATGGGACAGACTTTCACCGGGGAGCTGTTTTTT,CASSMGQTFTGELFF
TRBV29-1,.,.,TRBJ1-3,TGCAGCGTCTCTCGAGGGCAGGCTGGAAACACCATATATTTT,CSVSRGQAGNTIYF
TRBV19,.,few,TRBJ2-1,TGTGCCAGTAGGGCAGGGCACAATGAGCAGTTCTTC,CASRAGHNEQFF
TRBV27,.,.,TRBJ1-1,TGTGCCAGCATCGGAGGGTGGAACACTGAAGCTTTCTTT,CASIGGWNTEAFF
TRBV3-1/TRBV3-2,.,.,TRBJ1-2,TGTGCCAGCAGCGCGGCAGGGGACGGCGTCAGCTACACCTTC,CASSAAGDGVSYTF
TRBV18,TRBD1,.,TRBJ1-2,TGTGCCAGCTCACCTGGGACAGGGGGCGTTGTAAGCTATGGCTACACCTTC,CASSPGTGGVVSYGYTF
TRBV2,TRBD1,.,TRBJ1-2,TGTGCCAGCAGTGCGACTACAGGGGGCGCGGGAGGCTACACCTTC,CASSATTGGAGGYTF
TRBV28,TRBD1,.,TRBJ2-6,TGTGCCAGCAGTTCGCAGGGGGCGGCCTCGCCCAACGTCCTGACTTTC,CASSSQGAASPNVLTF
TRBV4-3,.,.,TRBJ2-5,TGCGCCAGCAGCCTGAGCGGAACCCAAGAGACCCAGTACTTC,CASSLSGTQETQYF
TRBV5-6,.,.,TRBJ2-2,TGTGCCAGCAGCTCCCCAGGGTGGAACACCGGGGAGCTGTTTTTT,CASSSPGWNTGELFF
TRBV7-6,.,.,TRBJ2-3,TGTGCCAGCAGCTTAGTTGCAGGGCTCTCTAGCACAGATACGCAGTATTTT,CASSLVAGLSSTDTQYF
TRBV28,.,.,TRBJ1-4,TGTGCCAGCAGTTCGCCGGGGGGATCTAATGAAAAACTGTTTTTT,CASSSPGGSNEKLFF
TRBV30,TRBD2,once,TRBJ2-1,TGTGCCTGGTGTCGGGGGGGATACAATGAGCAGTTCTTC,CAWCRGGYNEQFF
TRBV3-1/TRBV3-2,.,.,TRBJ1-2,TGTGCCAGCAGCCCTTTAGCTGGGACAGGCTACACCTTC,CASSPLAGTGYTF
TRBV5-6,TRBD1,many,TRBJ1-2,TGTGCCAGCAGCTTGGCCCGGGGACAGGGATATGGCTACACCTTC,CASSLARGQGYGYTF
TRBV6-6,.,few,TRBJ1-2,TGTGCCTCCTGCCCTCTGGAGTATACTAACTATGGCTACACCTTC,CASCPLEYTNYGYTF
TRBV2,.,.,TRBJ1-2,TGTGCCACCCTCGGTGAGGAGGTGTTTGGAAGAAACTATGGCTACACCTTC,CATLGEEVFGRNYGYTF
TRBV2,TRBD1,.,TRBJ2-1,TGTGCCAGCAGTCCCGGGACAGGGATGGATGAGCAGTTCTTC,CASSPGTGMDEQFF
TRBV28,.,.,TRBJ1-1,TGTGCCACTGGGGGGGCGGAAGCTTTCTTT,CATGGAEAFF
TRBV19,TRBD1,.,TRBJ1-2,TGTGCCAGTAGTATGTGGGACAGGGTCGGCTACACCTTC,CASSMWDRVGYTF
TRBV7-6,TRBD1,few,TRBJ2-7,TGTGCCAGCAGCTCCTGGACAGGGGGAGGTGGAGAGCAGTACTTC,CASSSWTGGGGEQYF
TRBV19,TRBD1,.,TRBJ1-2,TGTGCCACACTAAAACAGGGGTCCTATGGCTACACCTTC,CATLKQGSYGYTF
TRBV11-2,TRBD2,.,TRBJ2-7,TGTGCCAGCAGCATAGGACTAGCCGCCTTCGGCGAGCAGTACTTC,CASSIGLAAFGEQYF
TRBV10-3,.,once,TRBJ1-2,TGTGCCATCAGTGAGCTCCGACAGGACTATGGCTACACCTTC,CAISELRQDYGYTF
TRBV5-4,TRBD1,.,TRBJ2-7,TGTGCCAGCAGCGAACGAGAGGGGGCGTTCGGCTACGAGCAGTACTTC,CASSEREGAFGYEQYF